The 16 T cell receptor beta chains given below trace back to one sample, sequenced in a study of blood T cell repertoires in COVID-19. The repertoire was sequenced with immunoSEQ multiplex PCR; TCRdb's copy has only in-frame clones and lacks some. The table has about 220,000 clones, about 80% seen once. The specimen was PBMCs or T cells enriched from blood (not recorded which). These receptors all stem from a woman in her thirties or forties with acute COVID-19.

This clone has only a few counts. The rearrangement joins TRBV6-5 to TRBJ2-2; perhaps TRBD1 as D (5 bases). V was trimmed by 2 bases and J by 3 bases, leaving 13 bases between them. The CDR3 length is 16 residues. In germline, CDR1 is MNHEY, CDR2 SVGAGI. CDR3 nucleotide sequence: TGTGCCAGCAGTTACATCGACAGCCGGCACACCGGGGAGCTGTTTTTT. This codes for CASSYIDSRHTGELFF.

The gene calls are TRBV27 and TRBJ2-3, with D tentatively TRBD2 (7 bases). The V and J ends lost 5 bases and 6 bases respectively, with 15 bases between them. The CDR3 runs 14 residues. Germline CDR1 MNHEY, CDR2 SMNVEV (reference sequence). The CDR3 bases are TGTGCCAGCAGTAAAAGGGGGGGAGGCGATACGCAGTATTTT. Translation gives CASSKRGGGDTQYF.

This clone appeared a few times. Other nucleotide sequences from this sample produce the same CDR3. The chain recombines TRBV7-9 with TRBJ1-4; TRBD1 might be the D (6 bases). V dropped 5 bases and J dropped 5 bases, with 12 bases sitting between them. The CDR3 is made up of 14 amino acids. Germline CDR1 is SEHNR and CDR2 is FQNEAQ (reference sequence). CDR3 bases: TGTGCCAGCAGCCTATCCCAGGGGAATGAAAAACTGTTTTTT. It encodes CASSLSQGNEKLFF.

This sequence joins TRBV7-9 and TRBJ1-1; unclear D gene. The CDR3 has 13 amino acids. With 4 bases removed from V and 0 bases from J, the gap between germline ends came to 6 bases. Germline CDR1 is SEHNR and CDR2 is FQNEAQ (reference sequence). The CDR3 spells CASSYPMNTEAFF. The CDR3 nucleotides read TGTGCCAGCAGCTATCCTATGAACACTGAAGCTTTCTTT.

The V gene is TRBV2, the J gene TRBJ1-1; 9 bases align to TRBD1. The V gene end was trimmed by 6 bases and the J gene end by 3 bases; junction bases not matched to a gene: 5. CDR3 length: 14 amino acids. CDR1 SNHLY and CDR2 FYNNEI come from the germline V gene. CDR3 sequence (DNA): TGTGCCAGCAGAGCGGGACAGGGTTACACTGAAGCTTTCTTT. It encodes CASRAGQGYTEAFF.

This sequence joins TRBV5-1 and TRBJ2-7, with D perhaps TRBD2 (6 bases). Germline CDR1 and CDR2: SGHRS and YFSETQ. V dropped 4 bases and J dropped 0 bases, with 14 bases sitting between them. This CDR3 has 15 residues. CDR3 nucleotides: TGCGCCAGCAGCCCGGGGGACTGGGGCTCCTACGAGCAGTACTTC. It is translated as CASSPGDWGSYEQYF.

The J gene is TRBJ2-7, the V gene TRBV5-5; 7 bases match TRBD1. This CDR3 is 14 amino acids long. Germline values: CDR1 SGHKS, CDR2 YYEKEE (reference sequence). V lost 3 bases and J lost 3; bases outside the gene matches: 6. CDR3 sequence reads: CASSYPTGYYEQYF. The CDR3 DNA reads as TGTGCCAGCAGCTACCCGACAGGGTACTACGAGCAGTACTTC.

The J gene is TRBJ2-3, the V gene TRBV19; D is undetermined. Germline assignment: CDR1 LNHDA and CDR2 SQIVND (reference sequence). This CDR3 region has 14 residues. Trimming left V 1 base short and J 4 bases short, with 9 bases between. The CDR3 coding sequence is TGTGCCAGTAGTATAGGCGGAAAGCCAGATACGCAGTATTTT. As protein: CASSIGGKPDTQYF. The full variable domain, with the rest looked up from reference TRBV19 and TRBJ2-3, is DGGITQSPKYLFRKEGQNVTLSCEQNLNHDAMYWYRQDPGQGLRLIYYSQIVNDFQKGDIAEGYSVSREKKESFPLTVTSAQKNPTAFYLCASSIGGKPDTQYFGPGTRLTVL.

The rearrangement links TRBV29-1 to TRBJ1-2; D call uncertain. Germline loops: CDR1 SQVTM, CDR2 ANQGSEA. V lost 4 bases to trimming and J lost 9 bases, with 12 bases between them. This CDR3 is built from 11 residues. CDR3 nucleotide sequence: TGCAGCGTTGGGGCAGGTACACGCTACACCTTC. This gives the protein CSVGAGTRYTF.

V gene TRBV3-1 (or the pseudogene TRBV3-2) combines with J gene TRBJ2-3, with 12 bases lining up with TRBD2. J was trimmed by 4 bases and V by 2 bases; bases with no gene match: 13. CDR3 size: 19 residues. Per the germline V gene, CDR1 is LGHDT and CDR2 is YNNKEL (reference sequence). The CDR3 protein is CASSQPRAASGRASDTQYF. The CDR3 bases are TGTGCCAGCAGCCAACCCCGAGCGGCTAGCGGGAGGGCCTCAGATACGCAGTATTTT.

The chain is built from TRBV20-1 and TRBJ1-5; D possibly corresponds to TRBD1 (6 bases). Germline V lookup: CDR1 DFQATT, CDR2 SNEGSKA (reference sequence). Trimming cost V 3 bases and J 0 bases, with 12 bases left between them. This CDR3 contains 15 residues. The CDR3 DNA is TGCAGTGCTAGTGGGGGGGGCCATAGCAATCAGCCCCAGCATTTT. Translation: CSASGGGHSNQPQHF.

The J gene is TRBJ1-5, the V gene TRBV6-1; D is perhaps TRBD1 (5 bases). Trimming shortened V by 0 bases and J by 9 bases, and 12 bases separated the two germline ends. This CDR3 spans 14 amino acids. Germline CDR1 MNHNS, CDR2 SASEGT. CDR3 sequence: CASSEAGAPGPQHF. Here the CDR3 DNA reads TGTGCCAGCAGTGAAGCTGGGGCCCCGGGGCCCCAGCATTTT.

V is TRBV15 and J is TRBJ1-5, with 7 bases matching TRBD1. The V gene end was trimmed by 0 bases and the J gene end by 4 bases; junction bases not matched to a gene: 6. This CDR3 spans 16 amino acids. CDR1 LNHNV and CDR2 YYDKDF come from the germline V gene (reference sequence). CDR3 sequence: CATSRDRGRGNQPQHF. Written as DNA, the CDR3 is TGTGCCACCAGCAGAGATCGGGGCAGGGGGAATCAGCCCCAGCATTTT.

This rearrangement joins TRBV12-3 or TRBV12-4 to TRBJ1-1; possibly TRBD1 for D (5 bases). V lost 6 bases and J lost 4, with 12 bases in between. The CDR3 length is 13 residues. The CDR3 spells CASSYLTATEAFF. The CDR3 DNA follows: TGTGCCAGCAGCTACCTGACAGCCACTGAAGCTTTCTTT.

This clone was observed a handful of times. The V call is TRBV13, the J call TRBJ2-3; weak D call: TRBD1 (5 bases). CDR3 length: 21 amino acids. CDR1 and CDR2 (germline): PRHDT, FYEKMQ (reference sequence). V lost 5 bases and J 0 bases, leaving 30 bases between the germline ends. In DNA form, the CDR3 reads TGTGCCAGCAGCGCCAAACCTGGACAAATGGGTCAGCAAGCTAGCACAGATACGCAGTATTTT. As protein: CASSAKPGQMGQQASTDTQYF.

This chain links TRBV3-1 (or the pseudogene TRBV3-2) with TRBJ2-1; 14 bases match TRBD2. CDR1 is LGHDT, CDR2 YNNKEL, per germline (reference sequence). This CDR3 is 15 amino acids long. The V segment lost 1 base and the J segment 12 bases; nucleotides outside the gene matches: 5. CDR3 nucleotides: TGTGCCAGCAGCCAAGTGGCAGGACTAGCGGGAGGGCAGTTCTTC. Encoded protein: CASSQVAGLAGGQFF.